The clone carrying this T cell receptor beta chain was observed at least ten times. The CDR3 runs to 12 residues. Trimming shortened V by 3 bases and J by 6 bases, and 9 bases separated the two germline ends. The germline gives CDR1 LNHNV, CDR2 YYDKDF (reference sequence). These data come from a study of T cells after yellow fever vaccination. TCRdb analysed the 5' RACE reads with MiXCR anew, one entry per CDR3 protein. Of roughly 120,000 distinct CDR3 sequences in the sample, around 7.4% were seen once. The chain links TRBV15 to TRBJ2-7; D gene uncertain. Here the sequenced sample was CD4+ T cells sorted from PBMCs, taken approximately 11 days after the first yellow fever vaccination. The sequence derives from a man between 18 and 35 years old who received the YFV17D yellow fever vaccine. The CDR3 sequence: CATSRNMAEQYF. The CDR3, as DNA: TGTGCCACCAGCAGGAATATGGCCGAGCAGTACTTC.